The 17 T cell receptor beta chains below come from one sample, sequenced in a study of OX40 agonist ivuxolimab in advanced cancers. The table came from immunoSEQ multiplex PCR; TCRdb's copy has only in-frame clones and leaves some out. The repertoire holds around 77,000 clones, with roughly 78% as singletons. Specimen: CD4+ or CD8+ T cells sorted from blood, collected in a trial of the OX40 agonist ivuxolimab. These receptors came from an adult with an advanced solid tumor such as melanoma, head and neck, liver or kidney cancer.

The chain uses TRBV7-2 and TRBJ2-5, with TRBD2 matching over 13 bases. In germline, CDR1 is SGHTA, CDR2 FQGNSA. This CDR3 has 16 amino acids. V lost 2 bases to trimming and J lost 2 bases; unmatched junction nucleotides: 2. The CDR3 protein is CASSLSLAGGQETQYF. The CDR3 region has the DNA TGTGCCAGCAGCTTATCACTAGCGGGGGGGCAAGAGACCCAGTACTTC. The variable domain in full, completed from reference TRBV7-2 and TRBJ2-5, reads GAGVSQSPSNKVTEKGKDVELRCDPISGHTALYWYRQSLGQGLEFLIYFQGNSAPDKSGLPSDRFSAERTGGSVSTLTIQRTQQEDSAVYLCASSLSLAGGQETQYFGPGTRLLVL.

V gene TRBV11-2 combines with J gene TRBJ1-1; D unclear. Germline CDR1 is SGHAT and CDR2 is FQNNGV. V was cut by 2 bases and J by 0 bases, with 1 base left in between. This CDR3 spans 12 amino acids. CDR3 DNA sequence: TGTGCCAGCAGCTTAATGAACACTGAAGCTTTCTTT. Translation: CASSLMNTEAFF. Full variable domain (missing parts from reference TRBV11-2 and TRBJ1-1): EAGVAQSPRYKIIEKRQSVAFWCNPISGHATLYWYQQILGQGPKLLIQFQNNGVVDDSQLPKDRFSAERLKGVDSTLKIQPAKLEDSAVYLCASSLMNTEAFFGQGTRLTVV.

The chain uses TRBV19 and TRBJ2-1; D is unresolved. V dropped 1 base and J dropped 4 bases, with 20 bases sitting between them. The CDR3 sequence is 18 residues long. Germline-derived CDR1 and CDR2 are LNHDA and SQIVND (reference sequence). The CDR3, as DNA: TGTGCCAGTAGTATAGGAGGTTTTGTGGTTGGGTCGTACAATGAGCAGTTCTTC. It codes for CASSIGGFVVGSYNEQFF. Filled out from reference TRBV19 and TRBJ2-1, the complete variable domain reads DGGITQSPKYLFRKEGQNVTLSCEQNLNHDAMYWYRQDPGQGLRLIYYSQIVNDFQKGDIAEGYSVSREKKESFPLTVTSAQKNPTAFYLCASSIGGFVVGSYNEQFFGPGTRLTVL.

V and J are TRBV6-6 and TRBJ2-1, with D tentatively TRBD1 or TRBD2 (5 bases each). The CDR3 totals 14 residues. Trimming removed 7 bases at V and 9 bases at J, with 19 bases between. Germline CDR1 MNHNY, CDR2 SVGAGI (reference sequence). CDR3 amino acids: CASNWDLLRGEQFF. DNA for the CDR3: TGTGCCAGCAACTGGGACCTACTAAGGGGTGAGCAGTTCTTC.

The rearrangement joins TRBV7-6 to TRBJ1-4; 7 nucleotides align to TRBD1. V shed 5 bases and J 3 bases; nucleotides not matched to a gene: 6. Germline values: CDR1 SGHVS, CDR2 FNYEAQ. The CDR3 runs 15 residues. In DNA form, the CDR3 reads TGTGCCAGCAGCGACGCCGGGACAGCTAATGAAAAACTGTTTTTT. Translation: CASSDAGTANEKLFF.

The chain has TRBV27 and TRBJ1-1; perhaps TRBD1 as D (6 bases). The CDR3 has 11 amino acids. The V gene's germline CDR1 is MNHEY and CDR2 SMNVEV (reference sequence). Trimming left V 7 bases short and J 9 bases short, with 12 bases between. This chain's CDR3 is CASKDRKKAFF. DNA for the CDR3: TGTGCCAGCAAGGACAGAAAAAAAGCTTTCTTT.

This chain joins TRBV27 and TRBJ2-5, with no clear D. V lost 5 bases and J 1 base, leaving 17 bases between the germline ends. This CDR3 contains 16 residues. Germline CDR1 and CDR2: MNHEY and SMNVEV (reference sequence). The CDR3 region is CASSPLTFSSQETQYF. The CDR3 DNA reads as TGTGCCAGCAGTCCCCTCACTTTTAGCAGCCAAGAGACCCAGTACTTC.

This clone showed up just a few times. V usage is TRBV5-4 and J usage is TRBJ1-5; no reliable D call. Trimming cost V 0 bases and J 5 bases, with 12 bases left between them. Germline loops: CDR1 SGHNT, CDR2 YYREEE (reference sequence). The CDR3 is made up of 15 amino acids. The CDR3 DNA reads TGTGCCAGCAGCTTGGGGCCTAATGCGGATCAGCCCCAGCATTTT. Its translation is CASSLGPNADQPQHF.

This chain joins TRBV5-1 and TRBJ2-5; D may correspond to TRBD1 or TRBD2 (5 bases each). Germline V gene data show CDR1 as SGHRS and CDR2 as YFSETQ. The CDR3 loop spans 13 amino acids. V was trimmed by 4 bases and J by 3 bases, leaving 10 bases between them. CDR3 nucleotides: TGCGCCAGCAGCCGGGGCCCTGAAGAGACCCAGTACTTC. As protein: CASSRGPEETQYF.

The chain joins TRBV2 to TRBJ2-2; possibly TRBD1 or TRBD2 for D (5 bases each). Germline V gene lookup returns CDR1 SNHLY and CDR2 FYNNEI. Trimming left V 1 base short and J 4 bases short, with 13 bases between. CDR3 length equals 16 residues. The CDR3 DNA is TGTGCCAGCAGTGAAGTTAGGCAGGGACCCACCGGGGAGCTGTTTTTT. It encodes CASSEVRQGPTGELFF.

The CDR3 protein is CASSETGGWETQYF. CDR3 sequence (DNA): TGTGCCAGCAGCGAAACAGGGGGCTGGGAGACCCAGTACTTC. The J gene is TRBJ2-5, the V gene TRBV5-6; 9 nucleotides match TRBD1. There are 14 residues in the CDR3. CDR1 is SGHDT and CDR2 is YYEEEE in the germline V gene. V gave up 4 bases and J gave up 5 bases; unmatched junction bases: 6.

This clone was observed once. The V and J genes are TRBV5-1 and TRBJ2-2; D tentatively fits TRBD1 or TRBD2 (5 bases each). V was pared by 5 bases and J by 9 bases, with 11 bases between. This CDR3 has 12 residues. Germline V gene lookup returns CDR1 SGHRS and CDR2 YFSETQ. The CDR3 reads CASRERDRELFF. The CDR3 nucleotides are TGCGCCAGCAGAGAAAGGGACCGGGAGCTGTTTTTT.

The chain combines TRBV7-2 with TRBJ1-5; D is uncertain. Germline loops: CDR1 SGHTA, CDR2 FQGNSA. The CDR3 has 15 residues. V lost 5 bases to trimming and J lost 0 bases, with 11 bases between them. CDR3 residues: CASSLHRVSNQPQHF. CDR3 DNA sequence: TGTGCCAGCAGCCTGCACAGAGTTAGCAATCAGCCCCAGCATTTT.

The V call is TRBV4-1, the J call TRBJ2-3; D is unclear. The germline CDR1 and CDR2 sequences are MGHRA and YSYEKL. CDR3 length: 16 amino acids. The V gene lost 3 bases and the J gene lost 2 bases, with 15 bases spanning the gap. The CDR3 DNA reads TGCGCCAGCAGCCAGCTTAACATGATATCCACAGATACGCAGTATTTT. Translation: CASSQLNMISTDTQYF.

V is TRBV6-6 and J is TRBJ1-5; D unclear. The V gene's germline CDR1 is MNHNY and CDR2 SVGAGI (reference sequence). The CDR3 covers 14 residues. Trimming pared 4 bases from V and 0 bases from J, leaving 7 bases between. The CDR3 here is CASSSAYSNQPQHF. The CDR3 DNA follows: TGTGCCAGCAGTTCAGCCTATAGCAATCAGCCCCAGCATTTT.

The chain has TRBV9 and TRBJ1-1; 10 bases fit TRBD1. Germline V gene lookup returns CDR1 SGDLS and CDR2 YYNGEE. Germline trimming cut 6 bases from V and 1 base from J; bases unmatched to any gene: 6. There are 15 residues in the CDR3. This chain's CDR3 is CASNRQGAGNTEAFF. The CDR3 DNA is TGTGCCAGCAACAGACAGGGGGCCGGGAACACTGAAGCTTTCTTT.

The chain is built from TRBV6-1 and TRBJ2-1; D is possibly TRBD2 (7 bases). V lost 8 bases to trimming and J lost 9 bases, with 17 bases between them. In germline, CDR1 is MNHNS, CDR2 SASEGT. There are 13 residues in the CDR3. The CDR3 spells CASVGGGGGEQFF. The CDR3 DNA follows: TGTGCCAGCGTTGGCGGGGGCGGCGGTGAGCAGTTCTTC.